These 4 T cell receptor beta chains were sequenced from one sample in a study of blood T cell repertoires in COVID-19. Sequencing was performed with immunoSEQ multiplex PCR; in TCRdb, only in-frame clones are kept and a portion is missing. The sample lists 70,000 or so clones; 85% to 90% were seen once. Sequencing was carried out using peripheral blood. These receptors all come from a man in his sixties or seventies with active or convalescent COVID-19.

This chain connects TRBV6-5 to TRBJ2-7; the D is unclear. This CDR3 has 12 residues. Looked up from germline, CDR1 is MNHEY and CDR2 is SVGAGI. Deletions cut 1 base from V and 4 bases from J, with 5 bases between. Here the CDR3 DNA reads TGTGCCAGCAGTTACTTGCAGTACGAGCAGTACTTC. Its translation is CASSYLQYEQYF.

This chain uses TRBV3-1 (or the pseudogene TRBV3-2) with TRBJ2-2; D is possibly TRBD2 (6 bases). Germline CDR1 LGHDT, CDR2 YNNKEL (reference sequence). The CDR3 contains 16 residues. V was clipped by 4 bases and J by 3 bases, with 15 bases between them. CDR3 protein: CASSPYGTLHTGELFF. The CDR3 nucleotides read TGTGCCAGCAGCCCATACGGGACTTTACACACCGGGGAGCTGTTTTTT.

In this sample, this clone turned up once. V and J are TRBV6-5 and TRBJ1-2; the match to TRBD1 covers 7 bases. This CDR3 is built from 14 residues. Germline assignment: CDR1 MNHEY and CDR2 SVGAGI. V shed 8 bases, J shed 4 bases, and the junction held 10 bases outside the gene matches. The CDR3 DNA reads TGTGCCAGCGGAGGCCCCAGGGGGTCCTATGGCTACACCTTC. The encoded protein is CASGGPRGSYGYTF.

The CDR3 sequence: CASSRQGGTDTQYF. In DNA, the CDR3 is TGTGCCAGCAGCCGACAGGGGGGCACAGATACGCAGTATTTT. This sequence joins TRBV2 and TRBJ2-3, with TRBD1 identical over 9 bases. This CDR3 is built from 14 residues. Germline V gene data show CDR1 as SNHLY and CDR2 as FYNNEI. Unmatched junction bases numbered 2, after V lost 6 bases and J lost 1 base.